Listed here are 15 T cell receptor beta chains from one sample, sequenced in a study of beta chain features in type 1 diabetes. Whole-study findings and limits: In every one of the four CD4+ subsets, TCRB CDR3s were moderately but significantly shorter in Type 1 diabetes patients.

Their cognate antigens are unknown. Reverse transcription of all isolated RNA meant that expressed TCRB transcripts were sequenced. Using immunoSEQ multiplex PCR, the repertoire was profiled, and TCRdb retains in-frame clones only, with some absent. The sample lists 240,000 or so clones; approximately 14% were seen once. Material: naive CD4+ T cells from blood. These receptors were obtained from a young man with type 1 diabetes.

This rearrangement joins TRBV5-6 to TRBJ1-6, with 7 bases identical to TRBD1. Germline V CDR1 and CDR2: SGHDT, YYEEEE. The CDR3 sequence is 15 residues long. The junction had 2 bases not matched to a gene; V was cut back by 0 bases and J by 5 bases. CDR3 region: CASSLDRGDNSPLHF. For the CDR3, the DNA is TGTGCCAGCAGCTTGGACAGGGGTGATAATTCACCCCTCCACTTT.

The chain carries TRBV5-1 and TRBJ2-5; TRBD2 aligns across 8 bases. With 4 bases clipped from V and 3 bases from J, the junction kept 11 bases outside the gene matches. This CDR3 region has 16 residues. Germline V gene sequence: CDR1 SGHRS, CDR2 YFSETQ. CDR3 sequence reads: CASSPGAGTREETQYF. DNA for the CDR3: TGCGCCAGCAGCCCTGGAGCTGGGACTAGGGAAGAGACCCAGTACTTC.

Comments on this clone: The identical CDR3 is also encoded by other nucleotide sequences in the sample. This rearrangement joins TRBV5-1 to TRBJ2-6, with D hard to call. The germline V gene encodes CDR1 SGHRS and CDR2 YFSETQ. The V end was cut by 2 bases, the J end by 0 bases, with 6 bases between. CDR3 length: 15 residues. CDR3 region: CASSLSTSGANVLTF. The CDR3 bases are TGCGCCAGCAGCTTATCTACCTCTGGGGCCAACGTCCTGACTTTC. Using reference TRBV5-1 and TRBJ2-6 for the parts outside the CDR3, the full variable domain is KAGVTQTPRYLIKTRGQQVTLSCSPISGHRSVSWYQQTPGQGLQFLFEYFSETQRNKGNFPGRFSGRQFSNSRSEMNVSTLELGDSALYLCASSLSTSGANVLTFGAGSRLTVL.

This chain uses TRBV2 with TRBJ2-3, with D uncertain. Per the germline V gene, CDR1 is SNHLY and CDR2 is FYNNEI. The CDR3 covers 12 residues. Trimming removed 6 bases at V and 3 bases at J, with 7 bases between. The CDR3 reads CASRQSTDTQYF. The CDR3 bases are TGTGCCAGCAGGCAGTCGACAGATACGCAGTATTTT.

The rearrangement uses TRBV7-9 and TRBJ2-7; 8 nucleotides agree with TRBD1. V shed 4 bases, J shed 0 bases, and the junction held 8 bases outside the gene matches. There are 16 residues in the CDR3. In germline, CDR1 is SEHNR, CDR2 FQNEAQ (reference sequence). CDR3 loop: CASSSTAGTGSYEQYF. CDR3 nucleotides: TGTGCCAGCAGCTCAACCGCCGGGACAGGCTCCTACGAGCAGTACTTC.

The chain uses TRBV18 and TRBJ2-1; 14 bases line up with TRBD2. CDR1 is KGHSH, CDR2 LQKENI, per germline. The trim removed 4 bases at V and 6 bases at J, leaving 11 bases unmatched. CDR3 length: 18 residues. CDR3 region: CASSRDIAGTSGGNEQFF. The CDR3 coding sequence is TGTGCCAGCTCACGGGACATAGCCGGGACTAGCGGGGGCAATGAGCAGTTCTTC.

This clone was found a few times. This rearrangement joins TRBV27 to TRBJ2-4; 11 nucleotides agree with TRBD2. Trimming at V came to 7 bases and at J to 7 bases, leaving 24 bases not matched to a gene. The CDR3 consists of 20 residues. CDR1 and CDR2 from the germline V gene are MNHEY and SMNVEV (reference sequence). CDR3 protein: CASTTGSRGLAGGFGNIQYF. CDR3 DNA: TGTGCCAGCACCACCGGGTCCCGGGGGCTAGCGGGAGGTTTTGGGAACATTCAGTACTTC.

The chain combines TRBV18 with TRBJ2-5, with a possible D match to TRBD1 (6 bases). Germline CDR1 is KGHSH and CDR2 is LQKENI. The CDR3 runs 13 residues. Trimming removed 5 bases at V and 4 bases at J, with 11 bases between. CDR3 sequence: CASSEQGPETQYF. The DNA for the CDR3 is TGTGCCAGCTCAGAACAGGGTCCAGAGACCCAGTACTTC.

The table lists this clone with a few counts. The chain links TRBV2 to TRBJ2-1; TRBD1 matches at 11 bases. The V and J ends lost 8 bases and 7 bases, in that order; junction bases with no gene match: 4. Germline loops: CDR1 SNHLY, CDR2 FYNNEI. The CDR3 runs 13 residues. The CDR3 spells CASGTGGSNEQFF. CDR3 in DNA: TGTGCCAGCGGGACAGGGGGATCGAATGAGCAGTTCTTC.

The CDR3 DNA is TGTGCCCATAGCCTAGAGACCCAGTACTTC. This sequence encodes CAHSLETQYF. This sequence joins TRBV19 and TRBJ2-5, with D hard to call. Trimming left V 11 bases short and J 4 bases short, with 8 bases between. The CDR3 spans 10 residues. CDR1 LNHDA and CDR2 SQIVND come from the germline V gene (reference sequence).

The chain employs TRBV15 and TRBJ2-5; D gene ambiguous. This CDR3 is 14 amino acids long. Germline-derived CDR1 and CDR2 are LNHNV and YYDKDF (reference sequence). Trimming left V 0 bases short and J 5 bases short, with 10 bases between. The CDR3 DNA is TGTGCCACCAGCAGAGATCGCGGAGTGGAGACCCAGTACTTC. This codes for CATSRDRGVETQYF.

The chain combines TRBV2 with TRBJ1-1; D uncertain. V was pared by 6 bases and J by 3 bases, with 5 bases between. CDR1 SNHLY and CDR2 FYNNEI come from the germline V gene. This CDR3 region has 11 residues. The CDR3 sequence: CASRGDTEAFF. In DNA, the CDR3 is TGTGCCAGCAGGGGAGACACTGAAGCTTTCTTT. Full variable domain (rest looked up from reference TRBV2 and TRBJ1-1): EPEVTQTPSHQVTQMGQEVILRCVPISNHLYFYWYRQILGQKVEFLVSFYNNEISEKSEIFDDQFSVERPDGSNFTLKIRSTKLEDSAMYFCASRGDTEAFFGQGTRLTVV.

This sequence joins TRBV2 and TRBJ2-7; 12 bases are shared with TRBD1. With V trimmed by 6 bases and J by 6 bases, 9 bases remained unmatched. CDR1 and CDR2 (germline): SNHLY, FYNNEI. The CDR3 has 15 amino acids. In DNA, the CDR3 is TGTGCCAGCAGGATGGGGGGGACAGGGGGCCCCGAGCAGTACTTC. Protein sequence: CASRMGGTGGPEQYF.

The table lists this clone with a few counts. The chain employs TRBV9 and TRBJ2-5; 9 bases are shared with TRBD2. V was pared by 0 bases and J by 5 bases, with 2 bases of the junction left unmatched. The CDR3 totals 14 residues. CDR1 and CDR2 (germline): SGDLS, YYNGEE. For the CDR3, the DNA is TGTGCCAGCAGCGTAGGGACTAGCGTCGAGACCCAGTACTTC. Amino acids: CASSVGTSVETQYF.

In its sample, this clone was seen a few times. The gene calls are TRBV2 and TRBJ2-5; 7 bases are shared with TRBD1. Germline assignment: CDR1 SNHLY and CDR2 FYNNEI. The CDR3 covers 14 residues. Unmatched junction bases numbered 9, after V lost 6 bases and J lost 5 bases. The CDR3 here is CASRRTGFEETQYF. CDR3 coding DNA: TGTGCCAGCAGGAGGACAGGATTTGAGGAGACCCAGTACTTC. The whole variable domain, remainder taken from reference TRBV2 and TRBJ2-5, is EPEVTQTPSHQVTQMGQEVILRCVPISNHLYFYWYRQILGQKVEFLVSFYNNEISEKSEIFDDQFSVERPDGSNFTLKIRSTKLEDSAMYFCASRRTGFEETQYFGPGTRLLVL.